This T cell receptor beta chain was sequenced for a study of PD-1 blockade in classical Hodgkin lymphoma. Broader study findings: Some patients began nivolumab under 1 year after ASCT. These patients were excluded from later analyses. CD4+ TCR diversity, unlike CD8+, climbed significantly by C4D1.

Noted time point: cycle 4 day 1 (C4D1), after 6 weeks of nivolumab. Patients all relapsed after autologous stem cell transplantation, and there was variation in brentuximab vedotin exposure. The CDR3 loop spans 17 amino acids. Germline assignment: CDR1 SGHVS and CDR2 FNYEAQ. The trim removed 1 base at V and 2 bases at J, leaving 7 bases unmatched. This clone came up once. What it recognizes is unknown. Profiling relied on immunoSEQ multiplex PCR, and the TCRdb table lists in-frame clones only, not all of them. This sample yields about 31,000 clones, of which 82% are seen a single time; around 18% belongs to the top ten.

The chain couples TRBV7-6 to TRBJ2-7, with 11 bases that match TRBD1. The sequence derives from a human donor with classical Hodgkin lymphoma. The sample consisted of peripheral blood mononuclear cells (PBMCs), taken before the fourth cycle of nivolumab. DNA of the CDR3: TGTGCCAGCAGCTTAGGTCCTCCGGGACAGGGGGCCTACGAGCAGTACTTC. It is translated as CASSLGPPGQGAYEQYF.